This T cell receptor (beta chain) was profiled in a study of prognosis after radiotherapy for stage I lung cancer. Study-level background: SBRT radiotherapy comprised 3 to 5 fractions at a biologically effective dose of at least 100 Gy.

The CDR3 has 15 amino acids. Germline loops: CDR1 GTSNPN, CDR2 SVGIG (reference sequence). Trimming took off 2 bases at V and 6 bases at J, with 19 bases between the two ends. For this clonotype: No antigen is known for it.

By two-round multiplex PCR, the TCR beta CDR3 was amplified from genomic DNA. Each TRBV and TRBJ gene had its own primer in the first PCR round. Each CDR3 protein gets one entry after TCRdb re-called the multiplex PCR reads with MiXCR. The table has about 25,000 distinct CDR3 sequences, 35% to 40% seen once. Study observations and caveats: When patients developed distant metastases, their Shannon entropy after stereotactic body radiation therapy was lower. Before stereotactic body radiation therapy the median unique TCR clone count was fewer than 12,000, and afterwards it fell to 6,861.

The specimen was PBMCs, collected before or after stereotactic body radiation therapy (not recorded which). This chain links TRBV30 with TRBJ1-2; D not resolved. This TCR was recovered from a donor aged 50 or older with non-small cell lung cancer. CDR3 protein: CAWSPPDGTQNGYTF. For the CDR3, the DNA is TGTGCCTGGAGTCCACCTGACGGCACACAGAATGGCTACACCTTC.